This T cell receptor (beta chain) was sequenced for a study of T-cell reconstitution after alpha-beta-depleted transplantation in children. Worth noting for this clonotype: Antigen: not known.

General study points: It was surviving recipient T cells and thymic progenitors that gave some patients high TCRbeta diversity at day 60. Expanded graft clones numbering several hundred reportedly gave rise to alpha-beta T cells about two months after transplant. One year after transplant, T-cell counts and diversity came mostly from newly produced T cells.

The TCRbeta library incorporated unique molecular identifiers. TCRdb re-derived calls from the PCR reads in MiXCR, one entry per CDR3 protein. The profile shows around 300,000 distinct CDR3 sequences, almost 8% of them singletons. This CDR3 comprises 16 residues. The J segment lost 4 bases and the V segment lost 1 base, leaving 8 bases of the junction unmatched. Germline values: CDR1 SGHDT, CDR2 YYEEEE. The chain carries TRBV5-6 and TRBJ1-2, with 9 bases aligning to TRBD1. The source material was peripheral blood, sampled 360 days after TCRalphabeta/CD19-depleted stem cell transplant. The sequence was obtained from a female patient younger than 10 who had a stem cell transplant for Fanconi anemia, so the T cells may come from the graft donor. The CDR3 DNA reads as TGTGCCAGCAGCTTGCTGGGACAGGGAATCCGCTATGGCTACACCTTC. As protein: CASSLLGQGIRYGYTF.